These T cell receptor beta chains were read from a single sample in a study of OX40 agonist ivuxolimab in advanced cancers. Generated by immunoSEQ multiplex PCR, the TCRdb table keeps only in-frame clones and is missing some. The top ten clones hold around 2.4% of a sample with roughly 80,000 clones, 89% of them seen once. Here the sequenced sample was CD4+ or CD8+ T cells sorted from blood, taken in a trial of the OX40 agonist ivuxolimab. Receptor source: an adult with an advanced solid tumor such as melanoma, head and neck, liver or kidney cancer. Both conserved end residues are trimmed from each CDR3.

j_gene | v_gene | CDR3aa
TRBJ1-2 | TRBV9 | ASSATDRVGGYT
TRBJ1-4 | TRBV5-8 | ASSLYQGASLGTNEKLF
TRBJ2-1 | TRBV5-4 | ASSQIAGGPKNEQF
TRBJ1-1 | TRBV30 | AWSVLQGGTEAF
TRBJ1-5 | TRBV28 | ASSPPTGVYRPQH
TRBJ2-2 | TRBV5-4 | ASRLGLRHAAGELF
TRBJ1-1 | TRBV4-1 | ASSQEGQGMGGTEAF
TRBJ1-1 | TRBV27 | ASSLSGTAQLLEAF
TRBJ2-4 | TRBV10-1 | ASSESWGAKNIQY
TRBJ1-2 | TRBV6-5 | ASSYSRTGNGYT
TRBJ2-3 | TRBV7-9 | ATGQDDQPQY
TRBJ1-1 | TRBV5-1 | ASTQIQGAGTEAF
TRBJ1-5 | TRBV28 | ASSLDRNQPQH
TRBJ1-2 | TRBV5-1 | ASSPAGDSRGSGYT
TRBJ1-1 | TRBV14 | ASSQQGIRNTEAF
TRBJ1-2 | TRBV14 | ASSQARGGYGYT
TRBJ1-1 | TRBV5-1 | ASMRQGDTEAF
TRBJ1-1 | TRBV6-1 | ASSEAHGTEAF
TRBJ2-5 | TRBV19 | ASSIDGFRLRETQY
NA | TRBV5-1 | ASSSDSFYEQY
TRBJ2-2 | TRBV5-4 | ASSLTSGGDLPGELF
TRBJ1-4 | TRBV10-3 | AISVRGEKLF
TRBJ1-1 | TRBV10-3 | AITPRLNTEAF
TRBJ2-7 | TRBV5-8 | ASSPRDRRAYEQY
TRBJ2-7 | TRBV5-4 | ASSLARGRGGAYEQY
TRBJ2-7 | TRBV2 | ASRGDRTIYEQY
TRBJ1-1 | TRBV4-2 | ASSLHGSNTEAF
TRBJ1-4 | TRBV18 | ASSQGGTTNEKLF
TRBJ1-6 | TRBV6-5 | ASSYSTLLDSPLH
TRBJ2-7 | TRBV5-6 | ASSSGTSGRAEQY
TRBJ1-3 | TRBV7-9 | ASSLQGGIGNTIY
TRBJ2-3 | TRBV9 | ASSVGTSAGGTDTQY
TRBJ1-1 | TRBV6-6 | ASGAYRVKAF
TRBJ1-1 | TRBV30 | AGRGAF
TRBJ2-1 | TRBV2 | ASSEAQDSYNEQF
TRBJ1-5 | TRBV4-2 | ASSLTGGGQVGPQH
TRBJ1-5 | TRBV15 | ATSTRQGPNQPQH
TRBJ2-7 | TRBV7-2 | ASSLEPPPEQY
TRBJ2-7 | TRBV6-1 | ASRSGTGTHEQY
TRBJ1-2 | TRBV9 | ASSVGPGANYGYT
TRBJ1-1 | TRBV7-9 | ASSSDHGAF
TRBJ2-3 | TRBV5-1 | ATESGAGTDTQY
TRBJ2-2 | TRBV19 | ASTSIWAPTGELF
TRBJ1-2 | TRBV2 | ASSENPGHIYGYT
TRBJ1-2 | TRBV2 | ASSLGPNYGYT
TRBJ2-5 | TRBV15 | ATSSDTGQGLGETQY
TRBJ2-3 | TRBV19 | ASSMGDTQY
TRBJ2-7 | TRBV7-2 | ASSIGGYEQC
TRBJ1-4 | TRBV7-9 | ASSFGLGGNEKLF
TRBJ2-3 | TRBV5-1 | ASSLAVGLESLDTQY
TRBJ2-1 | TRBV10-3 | AIGTSNYNEQF